These 30 T cell receptor beta chains were sequenced from one sample in a study of cytomegalovirus exposure and HLA in healthy donors. With 60 Vbeta and 13 Jbeta primers, the PCR was carried out. The table came from immunoSEQ multiplex PCR; TCRdb's copy has only in-frame clones and leaves some out. This sample has 50,000 to 65,000 clones, with about 80% found just once. Material: PBMCs. The receptors here all came from a man aged 50-59 years in good health and CMV-seropositive.

This clone was observed a handful of times. At the DNA level, this CDR3 is encoded by other sequences in the same sample as well. V gene TRBV10-2 combines with J gene TRBJ2-7, with no clear D. V shed 6 bases and J shed 0 bases, with 12 bases lying between them. The CDR3 spans 14 residues. Germline CDR1 WSHSY, CDR2 SAAADI. Here the CDR3 DNA reads TGCGCCAGCAGAACACTCTCGGGCTCCTACGAGCAGTACTTC. It encodes CASRTLSGSYEQYF.

The chain recombines TRBV6-5 with TRBJ1-1; TRBD1 matches at 8 bases. The V segment lost 6 bases and the J segment 7 bases; nucleotides outside the gene matches: 10. The CDR3 extends over 14 amino acids. The germline CDR1 and CDR2 sequences are MNHEY and SVGAGI. Here the CDR3 DNA reads TGTGCCAGCAGCTTCGGGACAGGCCCACTTGAAGCTTTCTTT. Protein product: CASSFGTGPLEAFF.

The rearrangement links TRBV7-2 to TRBJ2-3; D gene unclear. CDR3 length: 16 residues. CDR1 and CDR2 from the germline V gene are SGHTA and FQGNSA. Deletions cut 5 bases from V and 2 bases from J, with 17 bases between. The CDR3 DNA reads as TGTGCCAGCAGCGTGACGTCCTGGATAGCCACAGATACGCAGTATTTT. It yields the protein CASSVTSWIATDTQYF.

With regard to this clone: Germline and junction disagree at one end, which may indicate a read error. The sample carries other DNA sequences with the same CDR3. This chain connects TRBV5-1 to TRBJ2-7; 7 nucleotides line up with TRBD1. Germline V gene lookup returns CDR1 SGHRS and CDR2 YFSETQ. This CDR3 region has 15 residues. DNA of the CDR3: TGCGCCAGCAGCTTGGGACAGGGAGTGGCCTACAAGCAGTACTTC. As protein: CASSLGQGVAYKQYF.

The chain employs TRBV4-2 and TRBJ1-2; 10 nucleotides line up with TRBD1. CDR1 LGHNA and CDR2 YNFKEQ come from the germline V gene. V gave up 4 bases and J gave up 5 bases; unmatched junction bases: 7. The CDR3 totals 15 residues. The CDR3 loop reads CASSRTGTGDYGYTF. The CDR3 DNA reads as TGTGCCAGCAGCCGAACCGGGACAGGGGATTATGGCTACACCTTC.

With respect to this clone: One end of the junction varies from germline; a read error may be responsible. The J gene is TRBJ1-1, the V gene TRBV7-9; 12 positions agree with TRBD1. Germline-derived CDR1 and CDR2 are SEHNR and FQNEAQ (reference sequence). This CDR3 comprises 15 residues. The CDR3 sequence is CSSSPKGQGASEAFF. The CDR3 bases are TGTTCCAGCAGCCCCAAGGGACAGGGGGCCTCTGAAGCTTTCTTT.

This clone appeared a single time. V usage is TRBV5-8 and J usage is TRBJ2-2; 8 bases fit TRBD2. After removal of 0 bases from V and 6 bases from J, the junction contained 4 bases not matched to a gene. This CDR3 spans 15 amino acids. Germline V gene sequence: CDR1 SGHTS, CDR2 YDEGEE. CDR3 loop: CASSLAGRVSGELFF. CDR3 sequence (DNA): TGTGCCAGCAGCTTGGCCGGGAGGGTCTCCGGGGAGCTGTTTTTT.

This sequence joins TRBV14 and TRBJ2-5, with 7 positions matching TRBD1. Germline V gene lookup returns CDR1 SGHDN and CDR2 FVKESK. V trimming: 4 bases; J trimming: 2 bases; junction bases outside the gene matches: 7. This CDR3 has 15 residues. The CDR3 DNA reads TGTGCCAGCAGCCTCTTGGGACAGTATCAAGAGACCCAGTACTTC. Amino acids: CASSLLGQYQETQYF. Supplemented by reference TRBV14 and TRBJ2-5, the full variable domain reads EAGVTQFPSHSVIEKGQTVTLRCDPISGHDNLYWYRRVMGKEIKFLLHFVKESKQDESGMPNNRFLAERTGGTYSTLKVQPAELEDSGVYFCASSLLGQYQETQYFGPGTRLLVL.

The chain recombines TRBV11-2 with TRBJ2-3; tentatively, D is TRBD1 (5 bases). This CDR3 contains 17 residues. The V end was cut by 1 base, the J end by 4 bases, with 18 bases between. CDR1 and CDR2 from the germline V gene are SGHAT and FQNNGV. The CDR3 region has the DNA TGTGCCAGCAGCTTAGGGGAAGTCAGGGTTGGATCAGATACGCAGTATTTT. Amino acid sequence: CASSLGEVRVGSDTQYF.

CDR3 DNA sequence: TGCAGCGTCCAATCGGGTGTACTCGGGAATGGCTACACCTTC. This encodes CSVQSGVLGNGYTF. The chain links TRBV29-1 to TRBJ1-2; D is undetermined. Per germline, CDR1 SQVTM and CDR2 ANQGSEA. V was trimmed by 6 bases and J by 6 bases, leaving 20 bases between them. The CDR3 loop spans 14 amino acids.

The table lists this clone with a few counts. A much larger clone is a single base away; this may be a read error. This CDR3 is also generated by other DNA sequences in the sample. The rearrangement joins TRBV4-3 to TRBJ2-1; D unresolved. Germline-derived CDR1 and CDR2 are LGHNA and YSLEER. The CDR3 totals 17 residues. CDR3 in DNA: TGCGAAAGCAGCCCAGATATGATCGTACTCATATACAATGAGCAGTTCTTC. This translates into CESSPDMIVLIYNEQFF.

The chain employs TRBV29-1 and TRBJ1-3, with a possible D match to TRBD1 (6 bases). The CDR3 has 14 amino acids. The V gene lost 4 bases and the J gene lost 4 bases, with 14 bases spanning the gap. Per germline, CDR1 SQVTM and CDR2 ANQGSEA. CDR3 DNA: TGCAGCGTTGTGCGGGGGGCAATCGGAAACACCATATATTTT. It specifies CSVVRGAIGNTIYF. The full variable domain, rest sourced from reference TRBV29-1 and TRBJ1-3, is SAVISQKPSRDICQRGTSLTIQCQVDSQVTMMFWYRQQPGQSLTLIATANQGSEATYESGFVIDKFPISRPNLTFSTLTVSNMSPEDSSIYLCSVVRGAIGNTIYFGEGSWLTVV.

This clone was counted a few times. CDR3 sequence (DNA): TGTGCCACTAGGGGGGATTTAGCGGGAGGGCCCAGGGATACGCAGTATTTT. This gives the protein CATRGDLAGGPRDTQYF. The rearrangement links TRBV15 to TRBJ2-3; 11 nucleotides line up with TRBD2. The V gene end was trimmed by 9 bases and the J gene end by 6 bases; junction bases not matched to a gene: 17. The CDR3 is 17 amino acids. Per germline, CDR1 LNHNV and CDR2 YYDKDF (reference sequence).

This chain uses TRBV4-3 with TRBJ1-1; unclear D gene. In germline, CDR1 is LGHNA, CDR2 YSLEER. Trimming cost V 3 bases and J 0 bases, with 8 bases left between them. The CDR3 totals 14 residues. CDR3 protein: CASSHPFLNTEAFF. Here the CDR3 DNA reads TGCGCCAGCAGCCACCCTTTCTTGAACACTGAAGCTTTCTTT.

The V call is TRBV11-1, the J call TRBJ2-7, with TRBD1 matching over 7 bases. Germline lookup yields CDR1 SGHAT and CDR2 FQDESV (reference sequence). This CDR3 comprises 16 residues. V shed 0 bases and J 2 bases; nucleotides not matched to a gene: 7. CDR3 DNA: TGTGCCAGCAGCTTAGCGTCGACAGGGATCCCCTACGAGCAGTACTTC. This codes for CASSLASTGIPYEQYF.

The rearrangement joins TRBV30 to TRBJ2-1; TRBD2 agrees at 10 bases. V trimming: 0 bases; J trimming: 7 bases; junction bases outside the gene matches: 6. CDR1 is GTSNPN, CDR2 SVGIG, per germline (reference sequence). This CDR3 has 15 amino acids. The CDR3 DNA sequence: TGTGCCTGGAGTGTAACCAGCGGGGGGGCAAATGAGCAGTTCTTC. It specifies CAWSVTSGGANEQFF. The full variable domain, its missing parts supplied by reference TRBV30 and TRBJ2-1, is SQTIHQWPATLVQPVGSPLSLECTVEGTSNPNLYWYRQAAGRGLQLLFYSVGIGQISSEVPQNLSASRPQDRQFILSSKKLLLSDSGFYLCAWSVTSGGANEQFFGPGTRLTVL.

The V gene is TRBV5-1, the J gene TRBJ1-1, with a possible D match to TRBD1 (5 bases). Deletions cut 4 bases from V and 3 bases from J, with 13 bases between. The CDR3 loop spans 14 amino acids. In germline, CDR1 is SGHRS, CDR2 YFSETQ. The CDR3 DNA is TGCGCCAGCAGCCCGGGGGATGGGGACACTGAAGCTTTCTTT. This sequence encodes CASSPGDGDTEAFF.

As concerns this clone: An end of the junction differs from the germline gene, which may be a read error. V gene TRBV30 combines with J gene TRBJ2-3; the D gene is possibly TRBD2 (6 bases). The CDR3 spans 12 residues. In germline, CDR1 is GTSNPN, CDR2 SVGIG (reference sequence). As DNA, the CDR3 is TGTGCCTGGAGTCCTGGCGGGAATACGCAGAATTTT. Amino acids: CAWSPGGNTQNF.

This clone was seen a few times. The V gene is TRBV18, the J gene TRBJ2-7, with unresolved D. V lost 0 bases and J 4 bases, leaving 10 bases between the germline ends. Germline CDR1 is KGHSH and CDR2 is LQKENI. The CDR3 loop spans 14 amino acids. CDR3 loop: CASSPPGFKYEQYF. DNA of the CDR3: TGTGCCAGCTCACCACCGGGCTTTAAGTACGAGCAGTACTTC.

This clone occurred once. V is TRBV29-1 and J is TRBJ2-5; D is unclear. The CDR3 sequence is 13 residues long. Germline V gene lookup returns CDR1 SQVTM and CDR2 ANQGSEA. Trimming stripped 1 base from V and 4 bases from J, with 10 bases between. CDR3 sequence reads: CSVEGDSRETQYF. The CDR3 coding sequence is TGCAGCGTTGAAGGAGATAGCCGAGAGACCCAGTACTTC.

The chain recombines TRBV27 with TRBJ2-5, with 12 positions matching TRBD2. With the DNA end fitting TRBJ2-7 better, the J assignment may be wrong. The CDR3 has 14 residues. Germline values: CDR1 MNHEY, CDR2 SMNVEV (reference sequence). The DNA of the CDR3 is TGTGCCAGCAGTAGGACTAGCGGGGCCTACGAGCAGTACTTC. It codes for CASSRTSGAYEQYF.

Concerning this clone itself: Relative to the germline gene, one junction end is altered; a read error may explain this. The chain is built from TRBV19 and TRBJ1-2, with a tentative D call TRBD1 (6 bases). Germline CDR1 LNHDA, CDR2 SQIVND (reference sequence). This CDR3 contains 13 residues. The CDR3 nucleotides are TGTGCCAGTAGACCACAGGGATTCTATGGCTCCACCTTC. The encoded protein is CASRPQGFYGSTF.

The chain uses TRBV7-7 and TRBJ2-3, with D perhaps matching TRBD2 (5 bases). Germline assignment: CDR1 SSHAT and CDR2 FNYEAQ (reference sequence). This CDR3 region has 15 residues. Trimming left V 5 bases short and J 0 bases short, with 12 bases between. CDR3: CASSIGLVSTDTQYF. The CDR3 DNA is TGTGCCAGCAGCATTGGACTTGTTAGCACAGATACGCAGTATTTT.

The chain couples TRBV28 to TRBJ2-4; no clear D gene. The CDR3 is made up of 18 amino acids. The V end lost 3 bases, the J end lost 5 bases, and 23 bases lay between the germline ends. Germline V gene sequence: CDR1 MDHEN, CDR2 SYDVKM. CDR3 amino acids: CASSLWSGVSVWENIQYF. CDR3 DNA: TGTGCCAGCAGTTTGTGGTCAGGTGTTTCGGTTTGGGAAAACATTCAGTACTTC.

The chain recombines TRBV25-1 with TRBJ2-7, with 8 nucleotides matching TRBD2. The CDR3 extends over 16 amino acids. J gave up 6 bases and V 5 bases, and 15 bases lay outside the gene matches. CDR1 is MGHDK and CDR2 is SYGVNS in the germline V gene. The CDR3 reads CASSLTGGGRISEQYF. CDR3 bases: TGTGCCAGCAGTTTAACAGGAGGCGGGAGGATAAGCGAGCAGTACTTC.

The chain carries TRBV7-8 and TRBJ1-1; D is possibly TRBD1 (6 bases). CDR1 is SGHVS, CDR2 FQNEAQ, per germline. V lost 4 bases to trimming and J lost 2 bases, with 17 bases between them. The CDR3 runs to 16 residues. CDR3 region: CASSSALGHPNTEAFF. CDR3 DNA: TGTGCCAGCAGCTCGGCCCTGGGACACCCAAACACTGAAGCTTTCTTT.

The chain couples TRBV6-6 to TRBJ2-1; the match to TRBD2 covers 7 bases. The CDR3 length is 13 residues. The trim removed 4 bases at V and 9 bases at J, leaving 6 bases unmatched. CDR1 is MNHNY and CDR2 is SVGAGI in the germline V gene (reference sequence). The CDR3: CASSSGTIGEQFF. The CDR3 coding sequence is TGTGCCAGCAGTTCCGGGACTATCGGTGAGCAGTTCTTC.

This clone was detected only a few times. The V gene is TRBV6-6, the J gene TRBJ1-2; a weak D match, TRBD1 (5 bases). Trimming removed 11 bases at V and 6 bases at J, with 13 bases between. The germline V gene encodes CDR1 MNHNY and CDR2 SVGAGI (reference sequence). The CDR3 length is 11 residues. This chain's CDR3 is CALVGGDGYTF. The CDR3 nucleotides read TGTGCCCTCGTGGGGGGAGATGGCTACACCTTC.

The V call is TRBV11-3, the J call TRBJ2-5, with 11 bases matching TRBD1. With V trimmed by 0 bases and J by 4 bases, 1 base remained unmatched. Germline CDR1 SGHNT, CDR2 YENEEA. The CDR3 is 15 residues long. CDR3 sequence: CASSLDGTGGETQYF. The CDR3, as DNA: TGTGCCAGCAGCTTAGATGGGACAGGGGGAGAGACCCAGTACTTC. Full variable domain (outside the CDR3, taken from reference TRBV11-3 and TRBJ2-5): EAGVVQSPRYKIIEKKQPVAFWCNPISGHNTLYWYLQNLGQGPELLIRYENEEAVDDSQLPKDRFSAERLKGVDSTLKIQPAELGDSAVYLCASSLDGTGGETQYFGPGTRLLVL.

The chain's CDR3 is CASSFSEKLFF. As DNA, the CDR3 is TGTGCCAGCAGCTTTTCGGAAAAACTGTTTTTT. The rearrangement uses TRBV11-2 and TRBJ1-4; D unresolved. V was clipped by 3 bases and J by 8 bases, with 4 bases between them. Germline V gene lookup returns CDR1 SGHAT and CDR2 FQNNGV. This CDR3 has 11 residues.